The rows below give T cell receptor beta chains drawn from one sample of a study of shared clonotypes between healthy human individuals. Profiling relied on immunoSEQ multiplex PCR, and the TCRdb table lists in-frame clones only, not all of them. This table holds about 2 million clones, roughly 96% found once. The material sequenced was naive CD4+ T cells sorted from blood. These receptors were collected from a man aged 18 to 29 in good health. Both conserved end residues are part of each CDR3. The order of the fields is D gene, V gene, J gene, clone size, CDR3 DNA, CDR3 protein. A D gene is named only where the DNA matches it firmly. Clone sizes are given selectively: once, few, many, or a class where the clone is expanded.

>.|TRBV4-1|TRBJ1-2|many
TGCGCCAGCAGCCAACCGGGGGCGGGAGGCTACACCTTC
CASSQPGAGGYTF
>.|TRBV20-1|TRBJ1-2|.
TGCAGTGCACCGCAGGGTAGCTACACCTTC
CSAPQGSYTF
>TRBD2|TRBV5-1|TRBJ2-5|.
TGCGCCAGCAGCTCGATAGCGGGGGCCGAAGAGACCCAGTACTTC
CASSSIAGAEETQYF
>.|TRBV18|TRBJ1-3|.
TGTGCCAGCTCAACAGCCGTAATCGCCAGGACGAGGGGGTTTGGAAACACCATATATTTT
CASSTAVIARTRGFGNTIYF
>.|TRBV30|TRBJ1-6|.
TGTGCCTGGGAGGACAGCCATAATTCACCCCTCCACTTT
CAWEDSHNSPLHF
>.|TRBV6-6|TRBJ1-2|.
TGTGCCAGCAGTTACCGGGACCCTTCAGGCTACACCTTC
CASSYRDPSGYTF
>.|TRBV6-1|TRBJ1-4|.
TGTGCCAGCAGTGTAGGGACAAGGGGAAAGTATGAAAAACTGTTTTTT
CASSVGTRGKYEKLFF
>TRBD1|TRBV30|TRBJ2-7|.
TGTGCCTCCGGACAGGGGTATGGAGACGAGCAGTACTTC
CASGQGYGDEQYF
>.|TRBV6-5|TRBJ2-3|.
TGTGCCAGCAGTCCTCTCGGCGGAGGTACGGATACGCAGTATTTT
CASSPLGGGTDTQYF
>TRBD1|TRBV10-3|TRBJ2-3|.
TGTGCCATCAGACCCGGACAGGTAGAGACAGATACGCAGTATTTT
CAIRPGQVETDTQYF
>TRBD2|TRBV5-1|TRBJ2-1|.
TGCGCCAGCAGCTTGGCCCGGGCGGGAGGCCCCTACAATGAGCAGTTCTTC
CASSLARAGGPYNEQFF
>.|TRBV5-4|TRBJ1-1|many
TGTGCCAGCAGCTTTCAGGGCGACACTGAAGCTTTCTTT
CASSFQGDTEAFF
>.|TRBV27|TRBJ2-5|.
TGTGCCAGCAGTTTTTCCAGACAAGAGACCCAGTACTTC
CASSFSRQETQYF
>.|TRBV19|TRBJ2-5|.
TGTGCCAGTAGTCCGCCAGGAGAGACCCAGTACTTC
CASSPPGETQYF
>.|TRBV18|TRBJ2-7|many
TGTGCCAGCTCACCACCGATCCCATACGAGCAGTACTTC
CASSPPIPYEQYF
>.|TRBV16|TRBJ1-1|.
TGTGCCAGCAGCCAGGGGCGCGGTATGAACACTGAAGCTTTCTTT
CASSQGRGMNTEAFF
>.|TRBV5-4|TRBJ1-1|.
TGTGCCAGCAGTACCTCGGGGGGCCTGGGGACTGAAGCTTTCTTT
CASSTSGGLGTEAFF
>.|TRBV28|TRBJ2-7|once
TGTGCCAGCAGCCCCTCTGATCTGGGTGACTACGAGCAGTACTTC
CASSPSDLGDYEQYF
>TRBD2|TRBV5-6|TRBJ2-5|.
TGTGCCAGCAGCCTGGATTATACTAGCGGAGACCAAGAGACCCAGTACTTC
CASSLDYTSGDQETQYF
>.|TRBV6-5|TRBJ1-4|.
TGTGCCATCAGTGTTACGGCAACTAATGAAAAACTGTTTTTT
CAISVTATNEKLFF
>.|TRBV11-2|TRBJ2-7|.
TGTGCCAGCAGCTTATGGTACAAAGAGCAGTACTTC
CASSLWYKEQYF
>TRBD1|TRBV5-4|TRBJ1-2|.
TGTGCCAGCAGCTCTGGGACAGGGAAAGTCTATGGCTACACCTTC
CASSSGTGKVYGYTF